These T cell receptor beta chains were read from a single sample in a study of cytomegalovirus exposure and HLA in healthy donors. Clones were read by immunoSEQ multiplex PCR, and TCRdb kept only the in-frame ones, dropping some. The sample has around 70,000 clones; more than 75% are singletons. Sequenced: PBMCs. The receptors here all came from a girl between 10 and 17 years old in good health and CMV-seropositive. CDR3s include the opening cysteine and the closing phenylalanine or tryptophan. D genes are given only for firm matches. Only part of the rows carry a size: once, few, many, or a class if the clone is expanded.

j_gene: TRBJ1-1; v_gene: TRBV5-1; d_gene: .; abundance: .; CDR3nt: TGCGCCAGCAGCTTGGCCTCTGAAGCTTTCTTT; CDR3aa: CASSLASEAFF
j_gene: TRBJ1-2; v_gene: TRBV4-1; d_gene: .; abundance: .; CDR3nt: TGCGCCAGCAGCCAAGTCGGTGTCTCCTATGGCTACACCTTC; CDR3aa: CASSQVGVSYGYTF
j_gene: TRBJ2-3; v_gene: TRBV5-1; d_gene: .; abundance: .; CDR3nt: TGCGCCAGCAGCTTAGGTCGAGCAGGGATAGATACGCAGTATTTT; CDR3aa: CASSLGRAGIDTQYF
j_gene: TRBJ1-5; v_gene: TRBV10-3; d_gene: .; abundance: .; CDR3nt: TGTGCCATCAGTGGTTCGGAGAGCAATCAGCCCCAGCATTTT; CDR3aa: CAISGSESNQPQHF
j_gene: TRBJ2-7; v_gene: TRBV29-1; d_gene: TRBD1; abundance: .; CDR3nt: TGCAGCGTGGCCCCGACAGGGAGAACCTACGAGCAGTACTTC; CDR3aa: CSVAPTGRTYEQYF
j_gene: TRBJ2-7; v_gene: TRBV7-9; d_gene: TRBD1; abundance: .; CDR3nt: TGTGCCAGCAGCCACACAGGGGGGAACTACGAGCAGTACTTC; CDR3aa: CASSHTGGNYEQYF
j_gene: TRBJ2-2; v_gene: TRBV10-2; d_gene: TRBD2; abundance: .; CDR3nt: TGCGCCAGCCTCGGCGGGGGGCGGGTCGGGGAGCTGTTTTTT; CDR3aa: CASLGGGRVGELFF
j_gene: TRBJ2-2; v_gene: TRBV11-2; d_gene: TRBD2; abundance: .; CDR3nt: TGTGCCAGCAGCTCGAGCGGGGGGGTAACCGGGGAGCTGTTTTTT; CDR3aa: CASSSSGGVTGELFF
j_gene: TRBJ2-1; v_gene: TRBV6-4; d_gene: .; abundance: once; CDR3nt: TGTGCCAGCAGTGACTCATCACAGGGAACTTACAATGAGCAGTTCTTC; CDR3aa: CASSDSSQGTYNEQFF
j_gene: TRBJ1-5; v_gene: TRBV6-5; d_gene: .; abundance: once; CDR3nt: TGTGCCAGCAGCGGGACTCTCAATCAGCCCCAGCATTTT; CDR3aa: CASSGTLNQPQHF
j_gene: TRBJ2-1; v_gene: TRBV19; d_gene: TRBD2; abundance: .; CDR3nt: TGTGCCATAGGGACTAGCGTAGGGGAGCAGTTCTTC; CDR3aa: CAIGTSVGEQFF
j_gene: TRBJ1-2; v_gene: TRBV30; d_gene: .; abundance: .; CDR3nt: TGTGCCTGGAGTACTCGACAGGACCTCTATGGCTACACCTTC; CDR3aa: CAWSTRQDLYGYTF
j_gene: TRBJ2-1; v_gene: TRBV7-8; d_gene: TRBD1; abundance: .; CDR3nt: TGTGCCAGCAGCGTTCTCCGGGACAGAGAAAACAATGAGCAGTTCTTC; CDR3aa: CASSVLRDRENNEQFF
j_gene: TRBJ2-7; v_gene: TRBV5-6; d_gene: TRBD1; abundance: medium-sized; CDR3nt: TGTGCCAGCAGCTACTCGACCGGGACAGGGAACGAGCAGTACTTC; CDR3aa: CASSYSTGTGNEQYF
j_gene: TRBJ2-7; v_gene: TRBV30; d_gene: TRBD1; abundance: .; CDR3nt: TGTGCCTGGGCGTCCGGGACAGGGCCCTACGAGCAGTACTTC; CDR3aa: CAWASGTGPYEQYF
j_gene: TRBJ1-1; v_gene: TRBV5-4; d_gene: .; abundance: .; CDR3nt: TGTGCCAGCAGCTGGCCGAGCGACACTGAAGCTTTCTTT; CDR3aa: CASSWPSDTEAFF
j_gene: TRBJ1-3; v_gene: TRBV13; d_gene: .; abundance: .; CDR3nt: TGTGCCAGCAGCTTGGCCCCGGGGGGGGGCTCTGGAAACACCATATATTTT; CDR3aa: CASSLAPGGGSGNTIYF
j_gene: TRBJ2-2; v_gene: TRBV6-5; d_gene: .; abundance: few; CDR3nt: TGTGCCAGCAGGCTAGGCACCGGGGAGCTGTTTTTT; CDR3aa: CASRLGTGELFF
j_gene: TRBJ1-3; v_gene: TRBV11-2; d_gene: .; abundance: .; CDR3nt: TGTGCCAGCAGCCTCCGACAGGGAAACACCATATATTTT; CDR3aa: CASSLRQGNTIYF
j_gene: TRBJ2-1; v_gene: TRBV4-3; d_gene: TRBD2; abundance: .; CDR3nt: TGCGCCAGCAGCCAAGAGGGACTAGCGGAGCACAATGAGCAGTTCTTC; CDR3aa: CASSQEGLAEHNEQFF